The 9 T cell receptor beta chains below come from one sample, sequenced in a study of blood T cell repertoires in COVID-19. Some clones are missing from TCRdb's copy, which holds only in-frame ones; the method was immunoSEQ multiplex PCR. The data contain about 310,000 clones, roughly 90% of them singletons. The source material was PBMCs or T cells enriched from blood (not recorded which). These receptors all stem from a woman aged 18-30 years who had recovered from COVID-19.

This rearrangement joins TRBV6-5 to TRBJ2-7; tentatively, D is TRBD2 (5 bases). The V end lost 0 bases, the J end lost 3 bases, and 12 bases lay between the germline ends. The CDR3 runs 15 residues. The germline gives CDR1 MNHEY, CDR2 SVGAGI. CDR3 nucleotides: TGTGCCAGCAGTTACTCGAGGGAAAGCGGCTACGAGCAGTACTTC. This codes for CASSYSRESGYEQYF.

This sequence joins TRBV6-6 and TRBJ1-1; TRBD1 is a possible D gene (6 bases). Germline CDR1 MNHNY, CDR2 SVGAGI (reference sequence). The CDR3 runs to 16 residues. With 4 bases removed from V and 5 bases from J, the gap between germline ends came to 20 bases. The CDR3 DNA reads as TGTGCCAGCAGTTTCATGGAGGGGGGAGGGTTGACTGAAGCTTTCTTT. It specifies CASSFMEGGGLTEAFF.

J is TRBJ1-2 and V is TRBV27; 7 positions match TRBD1. CDR3 size: 14 residues. J lost 3 bases, V lost 2 bases, and 3 bases had no gene match. Germline V lookup: CDR1 MNHEY, CDR2 SMNVEV (reference sequence). The CDR3 reads CASSLRGQYYGYTF. Written as DNA, the CDR3 is TGTGCCAGCAGTTTAAGGGGGCAGTACTATGGCTACACCTTC.

The chain recombines TRBV12-3 or TRBV12-4 with TRBJ1-2; 7 bases are a match to TRBD1. The CDR3 extends over 13 amino acids. The trim removed 6 bases at V and 3 bases at J, leaving 4 bases unmatched. The CDR3 DNA reads as TGTGCCAGCAGCCCCGGGACAGACTATGGCTACACCTTC. Translation: CASSPGTDYGYTF.

This chain connects TRBV28 to TRBJ1-5, with D unclear. Trimming shortened V by 10 bases and J by 0 bases, and 7 bases separated the two germline ends. Germline V CDR1 and CDR2: MDHEN, SYDVKM. There are 12 residues in the CDR3. The CDR3 protein is CATTVSNQPQHF. The DNA for the CDR3 is TGTGCCACCACGGTTAGCAATCAGCCCCAGCATTTT.

CDR3 bases: TGTGCCAGCAGCTTAGTGCCGGGATCGCACACCGGGGAGCTGTTTTTT. This codes for CASSLVPGSHTGELFF. The V and J genes are TRBV7-2 and TRBJ2-2; tentative D call: TRBD2 (5 bases). Trimming removed 1 base from V and 3 bases from J, with 12 bases in between. Germline CDR1 is SGHTA and CDR2 is FQGNSA. The CDR3 covers 16 residues.

The chain joins TRBV28 to TRBJ2-7; 7 bases are shared with TRBD2. V gave up 3 bases and J gave up 5 bases; unmatched junction bases: 10. CDR1 and CDR2 (germline): MDHEN, SYDVKM. The CDR3 extends over 15 amino acids. The DNA for the CDR3 is TGTGCCAGCAGTTTCAAGGCGGGGGAAGGCCACGAGCAGTACTTC. Translation: CASSFKAGEGHEQYF.

This sequence joins TRBV28 and TRBJ1-2, with D maybe TRBD1 (6 bases). Trimming pared 5 bases from V and 5 bases from J, leaving 6 bases between. The germline V gene has CDR1 MDHEN and CDR2 SYDVKM. This CDR3 contains 11 residues. CDR3: CASSRGYGYTF. DNA for the CDR3: TGTGCCAGCAGTAGGGGGTATGGCTACACCTTC.

This clone was detected once. The rearrangement uses TRBV5-1 and TRBJ2-7; D remains unclear. V was trimmed by 4 bases and J by 3 bases, leaving 5 bases between them. In germline, CDR1 is SGHRS, CDR2 YFSETQ. The CDR3 totals 11 residues. CDR3 sequence (DNA): TGCGCCAGCAGCCCCGGCTACGAGCAGTACTTC. Residues: CASSPGYEQYF.